Listed here are 6 T cell receptor beta chains from one sample, sequenced in a study of blood T cell repertoires in COVID-19. The protocol was immunoSEQ multiplex PCR, while the TCRdb copy is restricted to in-frame clones and leaves out a portion. The sample shows under 200,000 clones, approximately 92% of them seen only once. Sequencing used peripheral blood. The source is a man over 45 with acute or convalescent COVID-19.

This sequence joins TRBV4-1 and TRBJ1-5, with a possible D match to TRBD1 (6 bases). Deletions cut 2 bases from V and 0 bases from J, with 11 bases between. The CDR3 length is 16 residues. CDR1 is MGHRA, CDR2 YSYEKL, per germline. The CDR3 is CASSQFGQNSNQPQHF. CDR3 DNA: TGCGCCAGCAGCCAATTCGGACAGAATAGCAATCAGCCCCAGCATTTT.

The gene calls are TRBV10-2 and TRBJ2-5; weak D call: TRBD1 (6 bases). Germline loops: CDR1 WSHSY, CDR2 SAAADI. V was clipped by 7 bases and J by 5 bases, with 17 bases between them. This CDR3 region has 14 residues. The CDR3 nucleotides read TGCGCCAGCAAAGGCTACAGGGAAGGGGAGACCCAGTACTTC. As protein: CASKGYREGETQYF.

The rearrangement joins TRBV6-1 to TRBJ1-5; D is unresolved. V shed 1 base and J shed 1 base, with 8 bases lying between them. The CDR3 is 15 residues long. CDR1 and CDR2 (germline): MNHNS, SASEGT. DNA of the CDR3: TGTGCCAGCAGTGAAGGCAGTTTAAGCAATCAGCCCCAGCATTTT. The encoded protein is CASSEGSLSNQPQHF.

This chain joins TRBV2 and TRBJ2-2, with 13 positions matching TRBD2. Germline V gene lookup returns CDR1 SNHLY and CDR2 FYNNEI. The V and J ends lost 3 bases and 3 bases, in that order; junction bases with no gene match: 10. The CDR3 consists of 19 residues. CDR3 region: CASSDEHGLAGADTGELFF. The CDR3 bases are TGTGCCAGCAGTGATGAGCATGGACTAGCGGGGGCGGACACCGGGGAGCTGTTTTTT.

The CDR3 bases are TGCAGCGTTGGTAGCAGGGAACCCATGAACACTGAAGCTTTCTTT. Its protein product is CSVGSREPMNTEAFF. The chain links TRBV29-1 to TRBJ1-1; the D gene is possibly TRBD1 (5 bases). V lost 4 bases and J lost 0, with 15 bases in between. The CDR3 runs to 15 residues. Germline lookup yields CDR1 SQVTM and CDR2 ANQGSEA.

This clone has a single count. The rearrangement joins TRBV11-2 to TRBJ1-6, with D perhaps matching TRBD1 (5 bases). This CDR3 has 16 amino acids. Trimming took off 1 base at V and 6 bases at J, with 13 bases between the two ends. Germline V lookup: CDR1 SGHAT, CDR2 FQNNGV. CDR3 bases: TGTGCCAGCAGCTTAGCCCCGGGGGGGGGTAATTCACCCCTCCACTTT. Its protein is CASSLAPGGGNSPLHF.